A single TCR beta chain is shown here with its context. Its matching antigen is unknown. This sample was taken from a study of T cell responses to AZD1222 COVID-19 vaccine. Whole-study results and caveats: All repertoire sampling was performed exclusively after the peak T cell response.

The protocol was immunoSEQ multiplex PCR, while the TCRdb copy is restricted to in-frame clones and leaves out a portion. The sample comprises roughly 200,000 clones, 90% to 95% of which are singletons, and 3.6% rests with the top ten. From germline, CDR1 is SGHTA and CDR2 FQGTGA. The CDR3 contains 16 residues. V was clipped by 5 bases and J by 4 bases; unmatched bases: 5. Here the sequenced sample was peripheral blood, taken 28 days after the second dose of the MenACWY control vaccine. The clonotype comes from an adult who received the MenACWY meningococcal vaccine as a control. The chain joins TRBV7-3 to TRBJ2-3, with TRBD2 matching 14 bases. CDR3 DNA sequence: TGTGCCAGCAGCATCGGGACTAGCGGGAGATCAGATACGCAGTATTTT. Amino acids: CASSIGTSGRSDTQYF.